The clone carrying this T cell receptor (beta chain) was seen at least ten times. Its specificity is unknown. These data belong to a study of breast tumors, draining lymph nodes, adjacent tissues. Samples came from axillary lymph nodes draining the breast cancer. In TCRdb, the multiplex PCR reads were re-called with MiXCR into one record per CDR3 protein. Here the sample spans fewer than 150,000 distinct CDR3 sequences, 20% to 25% being singletons. General study results and limits: Tumors had less TCR diversity than lymph nodes, more than nontumor tissue. Tumor and nontumor repertoires were significantly more similar in luminal-like than in basal-like breast cancer. That most tumor T cells come from lymph nodes remained unproven.

CDR1 and CDR2 from the germline V gene are SGHVS and FQNEAQ. The V end was cut by 3 bases, the J end by 2 bases, with 10 bases between. This CDR3 is 15 amino acids long. The sample taken for sequencing was axillary lymph node tissue. The sequence derives from a female donor with breast cancer. Some clones in this sample may be carry-over from other donors' samples. The V gene is TRBV7-8, the J gene TRBJ2-2, with D unresolved. The DNA for the CDR3 is TGTGCCAGCAGCTTCCGGACCCATAACACCGGGGAGCTGTTTTTT. This encodes CASSFRTHNTGELFF.